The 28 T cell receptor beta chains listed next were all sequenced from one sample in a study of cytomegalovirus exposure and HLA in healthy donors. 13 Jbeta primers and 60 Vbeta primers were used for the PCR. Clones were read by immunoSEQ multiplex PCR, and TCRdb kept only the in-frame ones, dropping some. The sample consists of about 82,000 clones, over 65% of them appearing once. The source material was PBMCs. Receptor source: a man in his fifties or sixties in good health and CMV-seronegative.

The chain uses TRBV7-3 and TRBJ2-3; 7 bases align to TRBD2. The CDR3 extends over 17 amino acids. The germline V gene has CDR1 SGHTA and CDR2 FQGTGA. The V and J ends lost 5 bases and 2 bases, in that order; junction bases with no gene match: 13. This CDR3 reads CASSPHGSGVTTDTQYF. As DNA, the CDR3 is TGTGCCAGCAGCCCTCATGGCAGCGGGGTTACCACAGATACGCAGTATTTT. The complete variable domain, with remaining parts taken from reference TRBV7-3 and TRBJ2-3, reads GAGVSQTPSNKVTEKGKYVELRCDPISGHTALYWYRQSLGQGPEFLIYFQGTGAADDSGLPNDRFFAVRPEGSVSTLKIQRTERGDSAVYLCASSPHGSGVTTDTQYFGPGTRLTVL.

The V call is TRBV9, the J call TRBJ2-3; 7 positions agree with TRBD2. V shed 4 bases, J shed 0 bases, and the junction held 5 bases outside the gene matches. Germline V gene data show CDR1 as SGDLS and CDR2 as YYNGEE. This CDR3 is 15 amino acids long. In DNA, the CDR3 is TGTGCCAGCAGCTCTAGCGGATCTAGCACAGATACGCAGTATTTT. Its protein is CASSSSGSSTDTQYF. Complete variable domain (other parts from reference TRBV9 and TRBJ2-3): DSGVTQTPKHLITATGQRVTLRCSPRSGDLSVYWYQQSLDQGLQFLIQYYNGEERAKGNILERFSAQQFPDLHSELNLSSLELGDSALYFCASSSSGSSTDTQYFGPGTRLTVL.

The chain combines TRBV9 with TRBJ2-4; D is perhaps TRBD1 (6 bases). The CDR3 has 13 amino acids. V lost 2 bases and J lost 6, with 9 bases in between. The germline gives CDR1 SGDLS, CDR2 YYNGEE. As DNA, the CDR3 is TGTGCCAGCAGCGTCGCACAGGGAAACATTCAGTACTTC. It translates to CASSVAQGNIQYF.

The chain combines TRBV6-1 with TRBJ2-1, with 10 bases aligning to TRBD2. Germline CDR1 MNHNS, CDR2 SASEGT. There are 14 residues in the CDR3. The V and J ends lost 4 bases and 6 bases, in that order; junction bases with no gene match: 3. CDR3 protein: CASSAAGGPNEQFF. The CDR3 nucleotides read TGTGCCAGCAGTGCAGCGGGGGGGCCCAATGAGCAGTTCTTC.

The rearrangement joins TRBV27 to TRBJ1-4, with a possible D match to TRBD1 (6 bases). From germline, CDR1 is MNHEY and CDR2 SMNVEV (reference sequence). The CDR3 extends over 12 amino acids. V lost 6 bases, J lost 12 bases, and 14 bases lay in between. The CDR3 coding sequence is TGTGCCAGCAGCCTAAAACAGGGAGAACTGTTTTTT. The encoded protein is CASSLKQGELFF.

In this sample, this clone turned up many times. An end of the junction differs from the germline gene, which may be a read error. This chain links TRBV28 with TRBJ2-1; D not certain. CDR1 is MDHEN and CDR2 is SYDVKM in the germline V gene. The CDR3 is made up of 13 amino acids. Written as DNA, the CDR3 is TGTGTCAGCCGGCGCGGTGTTAACAATGAGCAGTTCTTC. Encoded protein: CVSRRGVNNEQFF.

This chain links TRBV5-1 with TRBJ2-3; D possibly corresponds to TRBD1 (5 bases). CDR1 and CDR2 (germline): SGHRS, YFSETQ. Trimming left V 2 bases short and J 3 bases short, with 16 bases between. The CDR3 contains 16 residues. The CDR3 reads CASSFQGDGSTDTQYF. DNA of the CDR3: TGCGCCAGCAGCTTCCAAGGGGATGGGTCGACAGATACGCAGTATTTT.

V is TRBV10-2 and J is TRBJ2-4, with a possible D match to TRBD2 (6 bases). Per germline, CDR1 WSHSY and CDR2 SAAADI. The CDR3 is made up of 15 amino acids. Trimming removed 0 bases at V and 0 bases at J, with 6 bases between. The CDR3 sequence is CASSESGLAKNIQYF. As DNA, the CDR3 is TGCGCCAGCAGTGAGTCGGGACTAGCCAAAAACATTCAGTACTTC.

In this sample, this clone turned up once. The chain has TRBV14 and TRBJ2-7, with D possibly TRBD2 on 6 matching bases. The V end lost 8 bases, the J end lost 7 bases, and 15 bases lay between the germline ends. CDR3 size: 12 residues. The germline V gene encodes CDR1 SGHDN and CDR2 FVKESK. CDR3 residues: CASGPYGGEQYF. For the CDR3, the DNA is TGTGCCAGCGGCCCGTACGGGGGTGAGCAGTACTTC.

The CDR3 is CASSTRGQDEAFF. Written as DNA, the CDR3 is TGTGCCAGCTCAACCAGGGGGCAAGATGAAGCTTTCTTT. The chain is built from TRBV18 and TRBJ1-1, with 8 bases aligning to TRBD1. The CDR3 consists of 13 residues. Germline assignment: CDR1 KGHSH and CDR2 LQKENI. Trimming removed 5 bases from V and 7 bases from J; junction bases left unmatched: 6. The full variable domain, with the rest looked up from reference TRBV18 and TRBJ1-1, is NAGVMQNPRHLVRRRGQEARLRCSPMKGHSHVYWYRQLPEEGLKFMVYLQKENIIDESGMPKERFSAEFPKEGPSILRIQQVVRGDSAAYFCASSTRGQDEAFFGQGTRLTVV.

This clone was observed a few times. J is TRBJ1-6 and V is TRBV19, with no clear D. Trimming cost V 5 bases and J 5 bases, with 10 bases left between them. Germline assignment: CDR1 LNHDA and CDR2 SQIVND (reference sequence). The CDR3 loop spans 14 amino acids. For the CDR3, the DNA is TGTGCCAGTAGTCGGGGTTTAGATAATTCACCCCTCCACTTT. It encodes CASSRGLDNSPLHF.

The CDR3 loop is CASSSFDRGRLWPQHF. CDR3 coding DNA: TGTGCCAGCAGCTCCTTCGACAGGGGGCGTTTATGGCCCCAGCATTTT. The chain uses TRBV21-1 and TRBJ1-5; the table's D call TRBD1 went unverified against the DNA. TRBV21-1 is tagged as a pseudogene. The CDR3 length is 16 residues.

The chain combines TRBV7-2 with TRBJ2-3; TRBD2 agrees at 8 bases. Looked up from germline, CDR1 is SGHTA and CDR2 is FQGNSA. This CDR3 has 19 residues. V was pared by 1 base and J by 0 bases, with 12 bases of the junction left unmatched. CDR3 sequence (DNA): TGTGCCAGCAGCTTAGGTCGGGGGGGCGGGGGGTATAGCACAGATACGCAGTATTTT. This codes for CASSLGRGGGGYSTDTQYF.

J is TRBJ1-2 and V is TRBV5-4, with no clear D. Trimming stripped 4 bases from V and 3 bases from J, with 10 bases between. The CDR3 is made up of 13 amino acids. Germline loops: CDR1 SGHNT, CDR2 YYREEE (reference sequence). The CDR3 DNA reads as TGTGCCAGCAGCCCATCGGCGGACTATGGCTACACCTTC. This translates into CASSPSADYGYTF.

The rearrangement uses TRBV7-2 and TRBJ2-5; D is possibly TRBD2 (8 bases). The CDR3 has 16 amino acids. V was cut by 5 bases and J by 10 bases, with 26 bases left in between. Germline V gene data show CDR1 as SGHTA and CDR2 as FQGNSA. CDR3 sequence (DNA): TGTGCCAGCAGCCAAGCGGCTAGCGGGCCCCAGGGGGTCCAGTACTTC. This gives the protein CASSQAASGPQGVQYF. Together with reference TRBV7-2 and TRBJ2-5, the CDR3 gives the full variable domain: GAGVSQSPSNKVTEKGKDVELRCDPISGHTALYWYRQSLGQGLEFLIYFQGNSAPDKSGLPSDRFSAERTGGSVSTLTIQRTQQEDSAVYLCASSQAASGPQGVQYFGPGTRLLVL.

The CDR3 DNA follows: TGTGCTAGTGGGCGACAGACTGACACTGAAGCTTTCTTT. This gives the protein CASGRQTDTEAFF. The genes are TRBV12-5 and TRBJ1-1; TRBD1 might be the D (5 bases). Germline loops: CDR1 LGHNT, CDR2 FRNRAP. The V and J ends lost 6 bases and 3 bases respectively, with 11 bases between them. CDR3 length: 13 residues.

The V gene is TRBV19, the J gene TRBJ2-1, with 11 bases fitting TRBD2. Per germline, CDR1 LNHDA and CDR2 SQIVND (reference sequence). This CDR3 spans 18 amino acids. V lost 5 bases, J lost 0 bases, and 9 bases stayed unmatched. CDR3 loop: CASSPGSGGGSSYNEQFF. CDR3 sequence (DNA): TGTGCCAGTAGTCCTGGTAGCGGGGGGGGTAGCTCCTACAATGAGCAGTTCTTC.

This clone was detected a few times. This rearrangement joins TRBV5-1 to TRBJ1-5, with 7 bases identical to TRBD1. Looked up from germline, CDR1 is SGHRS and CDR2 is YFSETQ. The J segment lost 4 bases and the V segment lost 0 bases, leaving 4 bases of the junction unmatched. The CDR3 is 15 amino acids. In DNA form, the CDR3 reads TGCGCCAGCAGCTTGGGGGCAGGGGGGAATCAGCCCCAGCATTTT. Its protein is CASSLGAGGNQPQHF.

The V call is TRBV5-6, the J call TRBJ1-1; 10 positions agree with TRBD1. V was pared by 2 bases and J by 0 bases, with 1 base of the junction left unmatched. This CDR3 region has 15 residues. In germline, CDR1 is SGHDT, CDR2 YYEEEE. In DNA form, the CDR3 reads TGTGCCAGCAGCTTAGGACAGGGGGTGAACACTGAAGCTTTCTTT. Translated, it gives CASSLGQGVNTEAFF.

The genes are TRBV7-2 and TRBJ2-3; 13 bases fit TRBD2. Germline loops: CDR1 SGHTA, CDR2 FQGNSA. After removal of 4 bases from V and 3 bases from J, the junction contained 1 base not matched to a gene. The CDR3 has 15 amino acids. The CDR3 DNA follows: TGTGCCAGCAGCTCACTAGCGGGGGGGACAGATACGCAGTATTTT. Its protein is CASSSLAGGTDTQYF.

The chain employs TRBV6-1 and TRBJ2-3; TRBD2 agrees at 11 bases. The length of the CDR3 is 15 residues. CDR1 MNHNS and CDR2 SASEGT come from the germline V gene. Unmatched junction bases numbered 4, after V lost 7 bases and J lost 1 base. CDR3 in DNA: TGTGCCAGCACTTCGACTAGCGGGGGCACAGATACGCAGTATTTT. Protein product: CASTSTSGGTDTQYF.

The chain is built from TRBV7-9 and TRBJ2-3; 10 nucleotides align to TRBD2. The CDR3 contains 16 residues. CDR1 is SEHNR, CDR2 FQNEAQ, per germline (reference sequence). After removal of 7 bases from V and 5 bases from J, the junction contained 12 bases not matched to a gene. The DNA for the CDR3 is TGTGCCAGCATCCTCACCGGGACTAGCGTGGGAGATACGCAGTATTTT. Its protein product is CASILTGTSVGDTQYF.

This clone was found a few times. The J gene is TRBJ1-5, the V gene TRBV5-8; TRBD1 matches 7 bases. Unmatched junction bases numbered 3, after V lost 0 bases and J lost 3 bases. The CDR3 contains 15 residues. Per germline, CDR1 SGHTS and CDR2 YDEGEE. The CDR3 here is CASSLGQGHNQPQHF. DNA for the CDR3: TGTGCCAGCAGCTTGGGACAGGGACACAATCAGCCCCAGCATTTT. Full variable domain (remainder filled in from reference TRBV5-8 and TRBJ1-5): EAGVTQSPTHLIKTRGQQATLRCSPISGHTSVYWYQQALGLGLQFLLWYDEGEERNRGNFPPRFSGRQFPNYSSELNVNALELEDSALYLCASSLGQGHNQPQHFGDGTRLSIL.

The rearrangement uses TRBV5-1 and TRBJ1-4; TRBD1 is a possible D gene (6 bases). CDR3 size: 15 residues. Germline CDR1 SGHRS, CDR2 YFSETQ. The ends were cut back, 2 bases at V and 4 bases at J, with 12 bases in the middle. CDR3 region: CASSFAGQSNEKLFF. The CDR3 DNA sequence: TGCGCCAGCAGCTTCGCAGGACAGAGTAATGAAAAACTGTTTTTT.

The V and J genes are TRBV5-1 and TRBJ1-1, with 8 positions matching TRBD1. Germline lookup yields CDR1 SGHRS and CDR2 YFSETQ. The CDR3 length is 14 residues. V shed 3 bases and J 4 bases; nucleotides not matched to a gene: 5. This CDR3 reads CASSSDGTGTEAFF. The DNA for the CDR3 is TGCGCCAGCAGCTCCGACGGGACAGGCACTGAAGCTTTCTTT. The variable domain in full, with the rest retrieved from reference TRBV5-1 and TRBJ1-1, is KAGVTQTPRYLIKTRGQQVTLSCSPISGHRSVSWYQQTPGQGLQFLFEYFSETQRNKGNFPGRFSGRQFSNSRSEMNVSTLELGDSALYLCASSSDGTGTEAFFGQGTRLTVV.

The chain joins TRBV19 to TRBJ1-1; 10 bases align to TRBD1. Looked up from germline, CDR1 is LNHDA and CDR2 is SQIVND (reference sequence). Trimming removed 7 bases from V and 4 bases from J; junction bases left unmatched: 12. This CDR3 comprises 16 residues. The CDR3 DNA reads TGTGCCAGTACGGAGAGATGGGACAGGGGAACCACTGAAGCTTTCTTT. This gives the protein CASTERWDRGTTEAFF.

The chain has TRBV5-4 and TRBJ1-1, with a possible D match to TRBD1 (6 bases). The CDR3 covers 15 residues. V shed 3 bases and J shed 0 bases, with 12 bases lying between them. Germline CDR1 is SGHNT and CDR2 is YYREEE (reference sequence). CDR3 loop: CASSSPQGMNTEAFF. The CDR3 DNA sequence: TGTGCCAGCAGCTCACCACAGGGCATGAACACTGAAGCTTTCTTT.

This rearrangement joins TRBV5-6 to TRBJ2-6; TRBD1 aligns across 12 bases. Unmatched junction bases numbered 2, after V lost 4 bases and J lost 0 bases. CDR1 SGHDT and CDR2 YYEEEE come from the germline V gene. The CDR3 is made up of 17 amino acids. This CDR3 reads CASSPGQGASGANVLTF. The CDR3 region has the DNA TGTGCCAGCAGCCCGGGACAGGGGGCCTCTGGGGCCAACGTCCTGACTTTC.